This T cell receptor beta chain was observed in a study of beta chain features in type 1 diabetes. In the study overall: Cell yields, gender and age were comparable in patients and healthy donors.

About this clone: Its antigen is unidentified.

Since all of the isolated RNA was reverse transcribed, expressed TCRB transcripts were what got sequenced. Clones were read by immunoSEQ multiplex PCR, and TCRdb kept only the in-frame ones, dropping some. The profile shows about 900,000 clones, about a sixth of them singletons. CD45RO/CCR7/CD25/CD127/CD95/CD27 staining was used to isolate CD4+ naive, central memory, regulatory and stem cell-like memory cells by sorting. Study findings and constraints: HLA influence on TCRB rearrangement stayed unresolved here. Naive, central memory and Treg TCRB repertoires seemed to resemble each other more closely in patients than they did in healthy donors.

Trimming removed 0 bases at V and 6 bases at J, with 11 bases between. This CDR3 region has 15 residues. Germline assignment: CDR1 LNHNV and CDR2 YYDKDF (reference sequence). The V call is TRBV15, the J call TRBJ1-4; D is possibly TRBD1 (6 bases). Specimen: naive CD4+ T cells from blood. This TCR derives from a woman in her late teens or twenties in good health. The CDR3, as DNA: TGTGCCACCAGCAGAGAGCCAACAGGGTATGAAAAACTGTTTTTT. It is translated as CATSREPTGYEKLFF.